These T cell receptor beta chains were read from a single sample in a study of T-cell reconstitution after alpha-beta-depleted transplantation in children. TCRdb called the PCR reads again in MiXCR, with one record for every CDR3 protein. This sample has a few hundred thousand distinct CDR3 sequences, with about 6.6% found just once. Specimen: PBMCs, collected before TCRalphabeta/CD19-depleted stem cell transplant. Source of these receptors: a boy younger than 10 with acute lymphoblastic leukemia, due to receive a stem cell transplant. Each CDR3 is given without its conserved first and last residue.

v_call: TRBV20-1
cdr3_aa: SAAPVGGDAF

v_call: TRBV10-2
cdr3_aa: ASSESGTNNSPLH

v_call: TRBV9
cdr3_aa: ASSVEGGVGETQY

v_call: TRBV7-2
cdr3_aa: ASTIEGPGANVLT

v_call: TRBV12-3/TRBV12-4
cdr3_aa: ASRLKSGTANTGELF

v_call: TRBV28
cdr3_aa: ASSLVGQPQH

v_call: TRBV3-1
cdr3_aa: ASSQGAGQGYNEQF

v_call: TRBV6-1
cdr3_aa: ASSARLARTDTQY

v_call: TRBV7-2
cdr3_aa: ASSLAGGDAGVNIQY

v_call: TRBV5-1
cdr3_aa: ASSLEVAGVSGELF

v_call: TRBV7-2
cdr3_aa: ASSLLAGTI

v_call: TRBV5-1
cdr3_aa: ASSRIADRTGDIQY

v_call: TRBV25-1
cdr3_aa: ASSEFGGRGQGRSEGTQY

v_call: TRBV6-4
cdr3_aa: ASSDLTSGRAGDEQF

v_call: TRBV27
cdr3_aa: ASSFGTLYEQY

v_call: TRBV7-2
cdr3_aa: ASSLAPAQEQF